This TCR beta chain is from a study of CXCR3-negative and CXCR3-positive naive CD8 T cells. General observations from the study: Cryopreserved PBMCs had partly decreased CXCR3 expression; fresh PBMCs were used in most assays. In both naive subsets diversity was comparably high, whereas memory CD8+ cells showed much lower diversity. TRB CDR3 hydrophobicity was greater in CXCR3-positive naive cells than in CXCR3-negative naive cells.

As for this clonotype: Its specificity is unknown.

Carrying UMI labels, the TRB cDNA libraries were prepared through 5' RACE. Reprocessing the 5' RACE reads, TCRdb reports a single entry for every CDR3 protein and omits DNA. This sample's table has 75,000 to 100,000 distinct CDR3 sequences. The CDR3 loop spans 13 amino acids. Germline loops: CDR1 MNHEY, CDR2 SVGEGT. Naive CD8+ T cells carried a CD45RO-CCR7+CD27+CD95- phenotype. This sequence originates from a human donor in good health. Some clones in this sample may be carry-over from other donors' samples. This chain uses TRBV6-2 or TRBV6-3 with TRBJ1-2. The sequencing input was naive CXCR3- CD8+ T cells from blood. The subset was: CD45RO-CCR7+CD27+CD95- naive CD8+ T cells lacking CXCR3 (TNR3-). The CDR3 sequence: CASSYGTNYGYTF.